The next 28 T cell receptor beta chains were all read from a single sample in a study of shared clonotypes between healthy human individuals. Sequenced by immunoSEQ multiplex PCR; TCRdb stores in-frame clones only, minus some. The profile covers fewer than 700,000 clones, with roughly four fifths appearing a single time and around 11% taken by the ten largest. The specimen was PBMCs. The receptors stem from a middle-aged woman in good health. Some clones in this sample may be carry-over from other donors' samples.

The DNA for the CDR3 is TGTGCCAGCAGCTTTCCAGGGGGTCACTACGAGCAGTACTTC. Amino acid sequence: CASSFPGGHYEQYF. This rearrangement joins TRBV21-1 to TRBJ2-7; the table names TRBD1, a call not compared with the DNA. TRBV21-1 is a documented pseudogene. This CDR3 has 14 amino acids.

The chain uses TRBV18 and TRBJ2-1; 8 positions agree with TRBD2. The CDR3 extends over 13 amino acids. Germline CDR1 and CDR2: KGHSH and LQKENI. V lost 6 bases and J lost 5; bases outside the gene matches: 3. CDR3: CASSREVDNEQFF. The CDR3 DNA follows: TGTGCCAGCTCGCGGGAGGTTGACAATGAGCAGTTCTTC.

CDR3 sequence reads: CAWSDPGGQETQYF. In DNA form, the CDR3 reads TGTGCCTGGAGCGACCCGGGAGGACAAGAGACCCAGTACTTC. This rearrangement joins TRBV30 to TRBJ2-5; 7 bases align to TRBD2. CDR3 size: 14 residues. CDR1 is GTSNPN and CDR2 is SVGIG in the germline V gene (reference sequence). V shed 3 bases and J 2 bases; nucleotides not matched to a gene: 6.

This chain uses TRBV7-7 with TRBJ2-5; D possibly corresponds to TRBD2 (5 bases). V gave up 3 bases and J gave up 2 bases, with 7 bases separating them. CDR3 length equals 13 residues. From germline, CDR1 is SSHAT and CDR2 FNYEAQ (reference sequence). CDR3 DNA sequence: TGTGCCAGCAGCTTGCGGGTACAAGAGACCCAGTACTTC. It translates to CASSLRVQETQYF.

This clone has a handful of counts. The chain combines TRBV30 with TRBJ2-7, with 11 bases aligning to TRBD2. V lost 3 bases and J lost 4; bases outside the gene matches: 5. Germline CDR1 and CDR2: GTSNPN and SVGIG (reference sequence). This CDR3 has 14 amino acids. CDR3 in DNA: TGTGCCTGGAGGCTAGCGGGAGGAGGGTACGAGCAGTACTTC. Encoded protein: CAWRLAGGGYEQYF. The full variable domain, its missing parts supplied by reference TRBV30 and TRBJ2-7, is SQTIHQWPATLVQPVGSPLSLECTVEGTSNPNLYWYRQAAGRGLQLLFYSVGIGQISSEVPQNLSASRPQDRQFILSSKKLLLSDSGFYLCAWRLAGGGYEQYFGPGTRLTVT.

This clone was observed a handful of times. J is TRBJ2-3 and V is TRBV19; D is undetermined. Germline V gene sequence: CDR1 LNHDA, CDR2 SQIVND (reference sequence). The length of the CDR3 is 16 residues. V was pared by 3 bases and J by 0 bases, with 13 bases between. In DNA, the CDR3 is TGTGCCAGTAGTATGGAAGCCCGTCCTAGCACAGATACGCAGTATTTT. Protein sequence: CASSMEARPSTDTQYF.

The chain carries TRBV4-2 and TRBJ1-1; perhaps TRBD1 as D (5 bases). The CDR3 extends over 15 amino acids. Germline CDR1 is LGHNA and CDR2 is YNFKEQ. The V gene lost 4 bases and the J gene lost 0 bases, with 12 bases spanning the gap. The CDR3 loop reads CASSRGEGMNTEAFF. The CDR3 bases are TGTGCCAGCAGCCGAGGGGAAGGGATGAACACTGAAGCTTTCTTT.

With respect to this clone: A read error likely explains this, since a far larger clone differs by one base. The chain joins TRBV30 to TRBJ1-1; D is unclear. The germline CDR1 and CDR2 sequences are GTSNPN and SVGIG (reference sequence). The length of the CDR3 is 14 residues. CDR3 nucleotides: TGTGCCTGGAGTATTCGGGCAGTAAACACTGAAGCTCTCTTT. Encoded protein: CAWSIRAVNTEALF.

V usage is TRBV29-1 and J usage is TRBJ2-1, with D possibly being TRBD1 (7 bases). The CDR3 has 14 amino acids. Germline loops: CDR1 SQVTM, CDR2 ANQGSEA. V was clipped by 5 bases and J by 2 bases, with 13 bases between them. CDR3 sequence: CSVQGGGTYNEQFF. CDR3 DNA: TGCAGCGTTCAAGGAGGGGGCACCTACAATGAGCAGTTCTTC.

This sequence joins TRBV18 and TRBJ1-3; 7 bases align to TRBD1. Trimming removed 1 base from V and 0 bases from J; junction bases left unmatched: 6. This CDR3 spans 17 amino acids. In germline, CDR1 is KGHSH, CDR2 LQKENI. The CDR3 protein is CASSPRPGQDSGNTIYF. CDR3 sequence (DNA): TGTGCCAGCTCACCACGCCCAGGACAGGACTCTGGAAACACCATATATTTT.

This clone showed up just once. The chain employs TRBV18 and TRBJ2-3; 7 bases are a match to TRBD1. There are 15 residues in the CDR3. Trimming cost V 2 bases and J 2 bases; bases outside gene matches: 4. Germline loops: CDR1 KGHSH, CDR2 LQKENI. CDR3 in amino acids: CASSPSQGTTDTQYF. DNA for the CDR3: TGTGCCAGCTCACCATCACAGGGGACCACAGATACGCAGTATTTT.

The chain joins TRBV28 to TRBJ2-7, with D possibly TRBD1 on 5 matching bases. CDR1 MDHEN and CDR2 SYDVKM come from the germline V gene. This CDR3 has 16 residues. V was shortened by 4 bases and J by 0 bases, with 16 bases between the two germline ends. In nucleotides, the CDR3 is TGTGCCAGCAGTTCTCTTCAGGGTGGCCCCTCCTACGAGCAGTACTTC. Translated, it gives CASSSLQGGPSYEQYF.

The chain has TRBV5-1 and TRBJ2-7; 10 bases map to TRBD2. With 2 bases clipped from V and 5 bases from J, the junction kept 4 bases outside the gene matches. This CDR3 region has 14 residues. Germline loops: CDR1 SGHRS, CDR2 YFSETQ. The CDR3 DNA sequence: TGCGCCAGCAGCTTAGCGGGAGGGCCCCACGAGCAGTACTTC. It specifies CASSLAGGPHEQYF.

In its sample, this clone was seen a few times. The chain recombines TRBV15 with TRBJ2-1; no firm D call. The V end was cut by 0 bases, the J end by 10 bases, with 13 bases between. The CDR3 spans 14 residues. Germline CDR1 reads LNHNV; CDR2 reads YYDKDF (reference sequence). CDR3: CATSRDVDHPEQFF. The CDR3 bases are TGTGCCACCAGCAGAGATGTGGATCACCCAGAGCAGTTCTTC.

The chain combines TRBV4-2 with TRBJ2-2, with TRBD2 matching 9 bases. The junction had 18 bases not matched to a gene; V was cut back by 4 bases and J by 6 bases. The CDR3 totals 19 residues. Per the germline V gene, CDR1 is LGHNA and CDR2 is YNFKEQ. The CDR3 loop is CASSLLPSSGSGRAGELFF. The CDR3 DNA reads TGTGCCAGCAGCCTTCTTCCCAGTAGCGGGAGTGGAAGGGCCGGGGAGCTGTTTTTT.

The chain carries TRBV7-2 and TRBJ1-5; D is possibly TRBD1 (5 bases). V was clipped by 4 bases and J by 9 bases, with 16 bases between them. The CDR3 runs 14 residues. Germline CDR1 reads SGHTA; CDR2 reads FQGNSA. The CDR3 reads CASSWGRGVLPQHF. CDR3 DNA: TGTGCCAGCAGCTGGGGGAGAGGGGTACTGCCCCAGCATTTT.

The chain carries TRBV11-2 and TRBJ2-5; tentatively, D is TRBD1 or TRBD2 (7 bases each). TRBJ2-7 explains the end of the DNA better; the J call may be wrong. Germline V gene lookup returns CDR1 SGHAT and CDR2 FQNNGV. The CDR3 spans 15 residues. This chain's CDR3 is CASSRGAGGSYEQYF. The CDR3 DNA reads TGTGCCAGCAGCCGGGGGGCAGGGGGGTCCTACGAGCAGTACTTC.

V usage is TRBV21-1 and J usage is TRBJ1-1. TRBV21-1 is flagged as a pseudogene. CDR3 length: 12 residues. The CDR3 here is CASSNSGTEAFF. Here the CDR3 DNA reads TGTGCCAGCAGCAATTCGGGCACTGAAGCTTTCTTT.

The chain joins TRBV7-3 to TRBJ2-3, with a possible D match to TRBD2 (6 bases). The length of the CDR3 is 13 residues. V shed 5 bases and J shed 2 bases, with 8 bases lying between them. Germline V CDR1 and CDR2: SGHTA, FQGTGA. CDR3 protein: CASSRTNTDTQYF. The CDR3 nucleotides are TGTGCCAGCAGCCGGACTAACACAGATACGCAGTATTTT.

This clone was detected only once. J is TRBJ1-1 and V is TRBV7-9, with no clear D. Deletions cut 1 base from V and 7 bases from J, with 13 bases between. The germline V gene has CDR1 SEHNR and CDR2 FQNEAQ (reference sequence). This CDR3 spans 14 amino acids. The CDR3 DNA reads TGTGCCAGCAGCTTAGAGCTTTCAGTTCTTGAAGCTTTCTTT. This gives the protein CASSLELSVLEAFF.

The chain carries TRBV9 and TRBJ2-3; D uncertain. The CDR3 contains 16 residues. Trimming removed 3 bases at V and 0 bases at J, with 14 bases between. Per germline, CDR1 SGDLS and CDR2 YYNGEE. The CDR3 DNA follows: TGTGCCAGCAGCGCAGTCGGAGCGCCCAGCACAGATACGCAGTATTTT. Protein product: CASSAVGAPSTDTQYF.

The CDR3 spells CASSSRPEGGEQFF. The CDR3 DNA reads TGTGCCAGCAGCTCCAGGCCCGAAGGGGGTGAGCAGTTCTTC. The chain links TRBV13 to TRBJ2-1; D perhaps matches TRBD1 (6 bases). Germline V gives CDR1 PRHDT, CDR2 FYEKMQ (reference sequence). Trimming cost V 4 bases and J 9 bases, with 16 bases left between them. The CDR3 spans 14 residues. The whole variable domain, filled in from reference TRBV13 and TRBJ2-1, reads AAGVIQSPRHLIKEKRETATLKCYPIPRHDTVYWYQQGPGQDPQFLISFYEKMQSDKGSIPDRFSAQQFSDYHSELNMSSLELGDSALYFCASSSRPEGGEQFFGPGTRLTVL.

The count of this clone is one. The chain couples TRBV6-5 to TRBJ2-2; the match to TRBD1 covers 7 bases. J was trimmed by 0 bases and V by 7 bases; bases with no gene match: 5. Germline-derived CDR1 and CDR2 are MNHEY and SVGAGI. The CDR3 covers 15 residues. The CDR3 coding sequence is TGTGCCAGCACTCGGGACAGCTCGAACACCGGGGAGCTGTTTTTT. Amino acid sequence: CASTRDSSNTGELFF.

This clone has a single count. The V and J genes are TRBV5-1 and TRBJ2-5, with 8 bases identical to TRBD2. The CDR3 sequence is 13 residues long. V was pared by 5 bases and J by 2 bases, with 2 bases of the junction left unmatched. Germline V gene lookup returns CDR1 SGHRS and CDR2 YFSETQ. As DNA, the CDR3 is TGCGCCAGCAGGAGCGGGGGTCAAGAGACCCAGTACTTC. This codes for CASRSGGQETQYF.

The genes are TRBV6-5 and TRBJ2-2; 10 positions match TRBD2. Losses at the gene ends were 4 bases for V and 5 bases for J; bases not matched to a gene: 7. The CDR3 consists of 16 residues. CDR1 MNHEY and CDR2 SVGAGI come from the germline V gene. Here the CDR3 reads CASSSGLAEGTGELFF. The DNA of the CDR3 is TGTGCCAGCAGTTCTGGACTAGCGGAAGGGACCGGGGAGCTGTTTTTT.

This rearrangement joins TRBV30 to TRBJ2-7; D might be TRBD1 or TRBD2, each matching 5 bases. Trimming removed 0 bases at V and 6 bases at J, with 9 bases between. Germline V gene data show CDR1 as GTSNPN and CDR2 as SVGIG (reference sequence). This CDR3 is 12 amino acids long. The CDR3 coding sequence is TGTGCCTGGAGTGTACTAGGGGTCGAGCAGTACTTC. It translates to CAWSVLGVEQYF.

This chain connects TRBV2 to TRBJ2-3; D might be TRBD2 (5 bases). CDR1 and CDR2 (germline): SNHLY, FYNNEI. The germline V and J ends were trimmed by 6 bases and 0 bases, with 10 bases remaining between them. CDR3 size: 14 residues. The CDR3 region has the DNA TGTGCCAGCAGGAGCGGAACTAGCACAGATACGCAGTATTTT. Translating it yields CASRSGTSTDTQYF.

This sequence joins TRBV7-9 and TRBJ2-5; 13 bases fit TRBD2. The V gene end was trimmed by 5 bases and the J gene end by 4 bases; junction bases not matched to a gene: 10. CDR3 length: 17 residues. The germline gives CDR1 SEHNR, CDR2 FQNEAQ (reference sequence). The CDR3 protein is CASSPTSGRAGGETQYF. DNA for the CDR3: TGTGCCAGCAGCCCCACTAGCGGGAGGGCCGGGGGAGAGACCCAGTACTTC.